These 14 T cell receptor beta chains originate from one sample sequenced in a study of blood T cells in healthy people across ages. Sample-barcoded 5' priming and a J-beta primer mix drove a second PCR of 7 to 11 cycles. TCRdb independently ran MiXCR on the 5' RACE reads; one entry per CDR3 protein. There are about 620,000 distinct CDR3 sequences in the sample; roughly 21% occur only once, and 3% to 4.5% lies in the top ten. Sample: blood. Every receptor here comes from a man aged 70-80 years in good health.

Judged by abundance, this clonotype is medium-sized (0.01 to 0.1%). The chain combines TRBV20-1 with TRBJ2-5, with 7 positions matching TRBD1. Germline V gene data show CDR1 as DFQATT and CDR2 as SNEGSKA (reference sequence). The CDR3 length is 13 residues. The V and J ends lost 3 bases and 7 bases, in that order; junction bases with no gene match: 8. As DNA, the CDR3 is TGCAGTGCTAGCCCGACAGGGATGGGGACCCAGTACTTC. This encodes CSASPTGMGTQYF.

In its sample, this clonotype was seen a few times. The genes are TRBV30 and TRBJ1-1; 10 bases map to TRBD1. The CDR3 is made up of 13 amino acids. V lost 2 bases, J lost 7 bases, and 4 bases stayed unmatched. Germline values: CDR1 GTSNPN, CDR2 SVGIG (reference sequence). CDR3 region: CAWSKDRGIEAFF. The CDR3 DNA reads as TGTGCCTGGAGTAAGGACAGGGGGATTGAAGCTTTCTTT.

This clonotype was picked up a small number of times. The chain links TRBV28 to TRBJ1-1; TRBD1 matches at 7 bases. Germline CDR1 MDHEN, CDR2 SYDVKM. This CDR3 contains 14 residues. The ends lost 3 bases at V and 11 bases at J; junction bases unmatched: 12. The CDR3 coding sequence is TGTGCCAGCAGTTTTTGGCGCGGAGACAGGGAGGCTTTCTTT. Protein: CASSFWRGDREAFF. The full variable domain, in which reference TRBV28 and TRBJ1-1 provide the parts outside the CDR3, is DVKVTQSSRYLVKRTGEKVFLECVQDMDHENMFWYRQDPGLGLRLIYFSYDVKMKEKGDIPEGYSVSREKKERFSLILESASTNQTSMYLCASSFWRGDREAFFGQGTRLTVV.

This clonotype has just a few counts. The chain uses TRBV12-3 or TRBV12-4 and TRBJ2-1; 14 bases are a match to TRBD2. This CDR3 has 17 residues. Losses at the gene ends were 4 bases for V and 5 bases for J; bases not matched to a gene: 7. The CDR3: CASSSGTSGSWNNEQFF. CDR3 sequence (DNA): TGTGCCAGCAGTTCAGGGACTAGCGGGAGTTGGAACAATGAGCAGTTCTTC.

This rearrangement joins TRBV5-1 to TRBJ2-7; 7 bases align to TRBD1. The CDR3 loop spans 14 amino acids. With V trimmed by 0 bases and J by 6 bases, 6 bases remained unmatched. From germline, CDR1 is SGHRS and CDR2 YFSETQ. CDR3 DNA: TGCGCCAGCAGCTTGGGCCCGACAGGGTTCGAGCAGTACTTC. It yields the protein CASSLGPTGFEQYF.

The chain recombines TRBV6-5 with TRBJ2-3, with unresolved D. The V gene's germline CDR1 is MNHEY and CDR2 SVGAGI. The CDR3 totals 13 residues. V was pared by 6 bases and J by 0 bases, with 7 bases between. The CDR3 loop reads CASRAYSTDTQYF. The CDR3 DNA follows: TGTGCCAGCAGAGCGTATAGCACAGATACGCAGTATTTT.

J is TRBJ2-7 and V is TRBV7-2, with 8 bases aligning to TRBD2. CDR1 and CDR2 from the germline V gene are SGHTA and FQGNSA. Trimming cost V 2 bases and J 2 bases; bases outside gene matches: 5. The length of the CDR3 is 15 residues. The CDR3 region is CASSLIVAGTYEQYF. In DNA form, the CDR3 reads TGTGCCAGCAGCTTAATAGTAGCGGGGACCTACGAGCAGTACTTC.

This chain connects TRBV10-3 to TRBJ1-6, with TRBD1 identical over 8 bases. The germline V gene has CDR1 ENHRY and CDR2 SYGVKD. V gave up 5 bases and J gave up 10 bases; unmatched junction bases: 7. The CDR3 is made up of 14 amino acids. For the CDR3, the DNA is TGTGCCATCAGTCAGACAGGGGAGGGCTCACCCCTCCACTTT. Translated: CAISQTGEGSPLHF.

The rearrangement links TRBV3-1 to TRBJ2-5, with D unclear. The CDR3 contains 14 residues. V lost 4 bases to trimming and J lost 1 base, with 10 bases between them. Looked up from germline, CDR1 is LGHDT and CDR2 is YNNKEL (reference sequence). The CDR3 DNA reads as TGTGCCAGCAGCCTAGTTCGCACCCAAGAGACCCAGTACTTC. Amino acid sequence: CASSLVRTQETQYF.

CDR3 sequence (DNA): TGTGCCATCAGCACCGTGGGGGTTGAGAACACTGAAGCTTTCTTT. It codes for CAISTVGVENTEAFF. J is TRBJ1-1 and V is TRBV10-3; weak D call: TRBD1 (5 bases). The CDR3 contains 15 residues. V was clipped by 6 bases and J by 1 base, with 15 bases between them. The V gene's germline CDR1 is ENHRY and CDR2 SYGVKD.

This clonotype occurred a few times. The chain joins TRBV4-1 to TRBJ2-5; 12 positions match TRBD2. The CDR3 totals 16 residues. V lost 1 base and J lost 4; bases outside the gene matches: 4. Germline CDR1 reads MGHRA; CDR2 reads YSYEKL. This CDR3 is CASSQGLAGDRETQYF. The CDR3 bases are TGCGCCAGCAGCCAAGGACTAGCGGGAGACCGAGAGACCCAGTACTTC.

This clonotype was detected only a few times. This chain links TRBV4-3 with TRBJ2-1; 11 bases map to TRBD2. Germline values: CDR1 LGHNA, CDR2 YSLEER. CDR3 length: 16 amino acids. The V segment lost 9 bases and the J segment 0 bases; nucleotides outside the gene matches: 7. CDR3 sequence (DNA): TGCGCCAGTAGCAAGGGACTAGCGGACTCCTACAATGAGCAGTTCTTC. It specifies CASSKGLADSYNEQFF.

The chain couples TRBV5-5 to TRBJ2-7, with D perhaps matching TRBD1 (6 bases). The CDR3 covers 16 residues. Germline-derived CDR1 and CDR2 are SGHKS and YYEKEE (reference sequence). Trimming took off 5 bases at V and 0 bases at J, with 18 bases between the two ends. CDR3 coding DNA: TGTGCCAGCAGACTCCACTCAGCGGACAGCTCCTACGAGCAGTACTTC. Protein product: CASRLHSADSSYEQYF. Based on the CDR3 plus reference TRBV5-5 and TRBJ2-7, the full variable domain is DAGVTQSPTHLIKTRGQQVTLRCSPISGHKSVSWYQQVLGQGPQFIFQYYEKEERGRGNFPDRFSARQFPNYSSELNVNALLLGDSALYLCASRLHSADSSYEQYFGPGTRLTVT.

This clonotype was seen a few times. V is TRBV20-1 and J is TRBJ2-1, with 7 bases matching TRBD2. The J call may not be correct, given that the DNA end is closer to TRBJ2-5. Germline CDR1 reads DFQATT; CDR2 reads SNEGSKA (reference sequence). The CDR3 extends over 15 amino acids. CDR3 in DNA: TGCAGTGCTAGAGATGGGGGAGGGAGACAAGAGACCCAGTACTTC. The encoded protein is CSARDGGGRQETQYF.